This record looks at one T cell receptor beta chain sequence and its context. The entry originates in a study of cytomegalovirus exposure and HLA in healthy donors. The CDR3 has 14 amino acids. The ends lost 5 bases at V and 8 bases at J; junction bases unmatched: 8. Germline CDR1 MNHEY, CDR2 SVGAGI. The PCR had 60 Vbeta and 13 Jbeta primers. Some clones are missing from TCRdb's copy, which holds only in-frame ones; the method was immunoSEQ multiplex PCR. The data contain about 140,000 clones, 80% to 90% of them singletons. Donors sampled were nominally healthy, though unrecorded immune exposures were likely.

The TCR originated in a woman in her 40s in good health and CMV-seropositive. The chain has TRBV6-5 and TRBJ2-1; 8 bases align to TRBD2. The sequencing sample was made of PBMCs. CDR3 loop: CASSPGLGVDEQFF. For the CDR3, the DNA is TGTGCCAGCAGTCCGGGACTAGGAGTCGATGAGCAGTTCTTC.